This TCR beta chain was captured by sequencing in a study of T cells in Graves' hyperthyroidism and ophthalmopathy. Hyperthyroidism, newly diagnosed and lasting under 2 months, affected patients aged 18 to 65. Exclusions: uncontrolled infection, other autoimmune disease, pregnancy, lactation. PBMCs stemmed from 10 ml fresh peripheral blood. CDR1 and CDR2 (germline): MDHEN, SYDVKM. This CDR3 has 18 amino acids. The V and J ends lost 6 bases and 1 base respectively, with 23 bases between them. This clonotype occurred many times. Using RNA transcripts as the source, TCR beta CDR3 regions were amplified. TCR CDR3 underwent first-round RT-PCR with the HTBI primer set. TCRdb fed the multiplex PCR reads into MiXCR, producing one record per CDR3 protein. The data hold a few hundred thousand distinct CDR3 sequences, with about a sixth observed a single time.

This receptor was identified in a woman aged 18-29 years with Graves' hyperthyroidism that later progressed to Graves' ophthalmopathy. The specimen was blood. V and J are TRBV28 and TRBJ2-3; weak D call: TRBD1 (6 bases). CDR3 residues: CASRPSTGNRRGTDTQYF. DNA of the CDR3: TGTGCCAGCAGACCCTCCACAGGGAACCGAAGGGGCACAGATACGCAGTATTTT.